This TCR beta chain is drawn from a study of cytomegalovirus exposure and HLA in healthy donors. In the study overall: The 110 or so validation repertoires were produced on the same platform as the 650 or so repertoires of the first cohort. This was reported in a later analysis.

Whole-study findings and limits: A few of the chains that were CMV-associated were confirmed in vitro to be specific for CMV antigens.

The V end lost 3 bases, the J end lost 3 bases, and 5 bases lay between the germline ends. Germline CDR1 is SGDLS and CDR2 is YYNGEE. CDR3 size: 12 residues. The study drew the donors from its roughly 110-subject validation cohort, separate from the roughly 700-subject first cohort. Regarding this clone: Antigen unknown.

The repertoire was sequenced with immunoSEQ multiplex PCR; TCRdb's copy has only in-frame clones and lacks some. The sample records 120,000 to 150,000 clones, roughly 92% being singletons. The receptor was derived from a man between 18 and 35 years old in good health and CMV-seronegative. The sequenced sample consisted of PBMCs. The V call is TRBV9, the J call TRBJ2-3, with D unclear. The CDR3 DNA sequence: TGTGCCAGCAGCGGACTTACAGATACGCAGTATTTT. Amino acid sequence: CASSGLTDTQYF. Full variable domain (remainder filled in from reference TRBV9 and TRBJ2-3): DSGVTQTPKHLITATGQRVTLRCSPRSGDLSVYWYQQSLDQGLQFLIQYYNGEERAKGNILERFSAQQFPDLHSELNLSSLELGDSALYFCASSGLTDTQYFGPGTRLTVL.